The T cell receptor beta chain described here comes from a study of T-cell memory formation after mild COVID-19. In its sample, this clonotype was seen a few times. The antigen is not known. Trimming took off 3 bases at V and 4 bases at J, with 13 bases between the two ends. The CDR3 spans 14 residues. Germline loops: CDR1 LNHDA, CDR2 SQIVND (reference sequence). Study conclusions and caveats: Mainly in CM and EM were contracting CD4+ clones; CD8+ were in EMRA.

TCRdb passed the 5' RACE reads through MiXCR, listing each CDR3 protein once. The sample contains hundreds of thousands of distinct CDR3 sequences, 25% to 30% of which appear only once. The receptor was isolated from an adult woman who had mild COVID-19 (a few samples of this study predate the infection). Cell type and time point are not known. The V gene is TRBV19, the J gene TRBJ2-7; tentative D call: TRBD2 (6 bases). Sequenced input: PBMCs or a T cell subset sorted from them (not recorded which). CDR3 sequence: CASSMSSEPYEQYF. Written as DNA, the CDR3 is TGTGCCAGTAGTATGTCTAGCGAGCCTTACGAGCAGTACTTC.